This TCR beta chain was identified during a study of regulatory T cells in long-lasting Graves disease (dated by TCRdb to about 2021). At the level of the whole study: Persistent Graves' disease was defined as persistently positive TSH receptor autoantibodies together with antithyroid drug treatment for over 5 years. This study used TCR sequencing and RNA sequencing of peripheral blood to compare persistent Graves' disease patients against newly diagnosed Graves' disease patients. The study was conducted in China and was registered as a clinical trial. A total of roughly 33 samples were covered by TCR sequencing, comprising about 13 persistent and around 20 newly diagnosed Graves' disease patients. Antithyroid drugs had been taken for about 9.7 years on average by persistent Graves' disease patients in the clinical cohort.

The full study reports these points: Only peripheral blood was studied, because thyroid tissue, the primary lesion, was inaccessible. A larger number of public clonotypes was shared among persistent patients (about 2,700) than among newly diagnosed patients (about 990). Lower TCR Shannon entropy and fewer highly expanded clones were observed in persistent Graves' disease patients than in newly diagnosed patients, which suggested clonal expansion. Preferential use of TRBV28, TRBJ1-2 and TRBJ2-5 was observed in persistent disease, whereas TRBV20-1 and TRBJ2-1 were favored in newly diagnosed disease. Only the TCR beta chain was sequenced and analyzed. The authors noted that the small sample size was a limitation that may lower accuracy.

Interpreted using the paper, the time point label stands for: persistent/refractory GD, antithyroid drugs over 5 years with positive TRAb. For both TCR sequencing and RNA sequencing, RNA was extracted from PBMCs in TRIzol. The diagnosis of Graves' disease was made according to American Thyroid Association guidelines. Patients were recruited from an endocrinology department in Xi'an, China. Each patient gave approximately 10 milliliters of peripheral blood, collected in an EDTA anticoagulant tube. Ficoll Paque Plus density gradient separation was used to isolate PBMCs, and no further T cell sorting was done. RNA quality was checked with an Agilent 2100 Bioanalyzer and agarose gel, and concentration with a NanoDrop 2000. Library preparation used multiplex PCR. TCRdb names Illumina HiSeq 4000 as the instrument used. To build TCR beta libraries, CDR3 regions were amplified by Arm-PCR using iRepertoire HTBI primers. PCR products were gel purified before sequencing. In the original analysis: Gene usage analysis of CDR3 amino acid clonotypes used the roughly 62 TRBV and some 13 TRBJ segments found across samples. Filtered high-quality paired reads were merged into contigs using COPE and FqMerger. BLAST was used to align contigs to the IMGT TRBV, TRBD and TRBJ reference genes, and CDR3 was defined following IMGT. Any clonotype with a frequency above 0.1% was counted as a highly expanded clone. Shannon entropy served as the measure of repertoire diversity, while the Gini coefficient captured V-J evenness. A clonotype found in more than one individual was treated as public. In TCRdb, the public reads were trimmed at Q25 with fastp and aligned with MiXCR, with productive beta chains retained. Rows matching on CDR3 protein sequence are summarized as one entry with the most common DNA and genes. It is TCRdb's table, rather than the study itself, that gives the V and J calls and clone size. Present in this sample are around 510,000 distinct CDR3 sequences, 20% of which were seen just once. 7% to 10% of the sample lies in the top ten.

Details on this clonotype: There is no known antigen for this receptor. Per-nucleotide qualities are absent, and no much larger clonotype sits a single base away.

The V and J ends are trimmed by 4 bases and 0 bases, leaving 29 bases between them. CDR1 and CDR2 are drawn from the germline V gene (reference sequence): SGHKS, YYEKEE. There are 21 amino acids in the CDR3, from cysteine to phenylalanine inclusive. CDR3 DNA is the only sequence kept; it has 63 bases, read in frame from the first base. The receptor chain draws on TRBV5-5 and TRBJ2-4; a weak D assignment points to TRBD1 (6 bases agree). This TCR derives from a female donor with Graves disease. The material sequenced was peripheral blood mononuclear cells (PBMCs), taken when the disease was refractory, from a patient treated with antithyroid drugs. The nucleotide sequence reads TGTGCCAGCAGCATTACCGGGGACAAACCACTCCGCTCCCTAGCCAAAAACATTCAGTACTTC. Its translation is CASSITGDKPLRSLAKNIQYF. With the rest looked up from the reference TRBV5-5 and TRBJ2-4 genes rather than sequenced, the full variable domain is DAGVTQSPTHLIKTRGQQVTLRCSPISGHKSVSWYQQVLGQGPQFIFQYYEKEERGRGNFPDRFSARQFPNYSSELNVNALLLGDSALYLCASSITGDKPLRSLAKNIQYFGAGTRLSVL.